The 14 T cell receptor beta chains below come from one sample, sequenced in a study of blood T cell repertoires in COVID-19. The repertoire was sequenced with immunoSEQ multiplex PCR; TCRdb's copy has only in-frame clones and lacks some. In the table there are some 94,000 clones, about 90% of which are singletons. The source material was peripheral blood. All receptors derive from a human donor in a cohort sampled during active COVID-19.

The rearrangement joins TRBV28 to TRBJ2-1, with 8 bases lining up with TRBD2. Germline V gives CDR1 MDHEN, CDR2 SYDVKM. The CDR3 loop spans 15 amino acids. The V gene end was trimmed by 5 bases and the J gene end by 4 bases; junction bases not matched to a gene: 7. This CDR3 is CASSLSGAYYNEQFF. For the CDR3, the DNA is TGTGCCAGCAGTCTTAGCGGGGCGTATTACAATGAGCAGTTCTTC.

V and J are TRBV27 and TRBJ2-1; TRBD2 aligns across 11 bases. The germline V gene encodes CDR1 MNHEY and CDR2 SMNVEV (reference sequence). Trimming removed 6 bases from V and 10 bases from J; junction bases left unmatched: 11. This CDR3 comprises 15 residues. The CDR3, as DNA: TGTGCCAGCAGCCGACCGACTAGCGGGGACGGGGAGCAGTTCTTC. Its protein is CASSRPTSGDGEQFF.

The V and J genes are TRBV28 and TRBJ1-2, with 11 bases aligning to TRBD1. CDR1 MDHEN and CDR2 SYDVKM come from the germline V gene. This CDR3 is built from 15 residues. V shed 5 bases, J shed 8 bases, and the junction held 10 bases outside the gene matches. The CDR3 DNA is TGTGCCAGCAGTCTAATCCGGACAGGGGGCCTCGGCTACACCTTC. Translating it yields CASSLIRTGGLGYTF.

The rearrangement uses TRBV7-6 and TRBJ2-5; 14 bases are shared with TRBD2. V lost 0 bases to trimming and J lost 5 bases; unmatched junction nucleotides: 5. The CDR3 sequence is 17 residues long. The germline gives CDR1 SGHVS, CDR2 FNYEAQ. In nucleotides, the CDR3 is TGTGCCAGCAGCTTAGCGGGGACTAGCGGGAGCTGGGAGACCCAGTACTTC. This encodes CASSLAGTSGSWETQYF. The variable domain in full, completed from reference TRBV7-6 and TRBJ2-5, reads GAGVSQSPRYKVTKRGQDVALRCDPISGHVSLYWYRQALGQGPEFLTYFNYEAQQDKSGLPNDRFSAERPEGSISTLTIQRTEQRDSAMYRCASSLAGTSGSWETQYFGPGTRLLVL.

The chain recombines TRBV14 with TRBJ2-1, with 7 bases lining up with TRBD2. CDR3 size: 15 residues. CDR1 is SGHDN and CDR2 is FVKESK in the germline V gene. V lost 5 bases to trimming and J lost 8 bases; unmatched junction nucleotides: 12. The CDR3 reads CASSSQSGNLDEQFF. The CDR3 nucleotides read TGTGCCAGCAGCTCCCAGAGCGGGAACCTCGATGAGCAGTTCTTC.

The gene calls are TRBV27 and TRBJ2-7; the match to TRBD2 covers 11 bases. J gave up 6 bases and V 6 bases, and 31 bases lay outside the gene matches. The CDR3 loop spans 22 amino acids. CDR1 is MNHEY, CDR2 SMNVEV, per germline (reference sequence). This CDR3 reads CASRRGQIRTSPSGRWMSEQYF. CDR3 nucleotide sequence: TGTGCCAGCAGGCGCGGACAGATAAGAACTTCCCCTAGCGGGAGGTGGATGAGCGAGCAGTACTTC.

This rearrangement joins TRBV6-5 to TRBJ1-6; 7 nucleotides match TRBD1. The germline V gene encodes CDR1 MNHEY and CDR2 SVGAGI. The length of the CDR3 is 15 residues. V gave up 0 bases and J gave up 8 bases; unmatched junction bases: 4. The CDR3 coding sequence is TGTGCCAGCAGTTACTCGATAACAGGGGATTCACCCCTCCACTTT. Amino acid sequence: CASSYSITGDSPLHF.

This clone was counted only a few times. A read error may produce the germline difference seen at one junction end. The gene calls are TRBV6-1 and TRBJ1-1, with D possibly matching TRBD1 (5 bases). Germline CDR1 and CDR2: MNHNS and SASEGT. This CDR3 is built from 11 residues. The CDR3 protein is CASSEGGAQLF. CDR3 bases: TGTGCCAGCAGTGAAGGTGGGGCCCAGCTCTTT.

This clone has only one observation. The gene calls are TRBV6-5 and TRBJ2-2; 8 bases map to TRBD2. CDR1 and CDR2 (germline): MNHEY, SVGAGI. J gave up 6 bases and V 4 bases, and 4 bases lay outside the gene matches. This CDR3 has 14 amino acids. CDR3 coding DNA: TGTGCCAGCAGTTCGAGCGGGAGACCCGGGGAGCTGTTTTTT. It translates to CASSSSGRPGELFF.

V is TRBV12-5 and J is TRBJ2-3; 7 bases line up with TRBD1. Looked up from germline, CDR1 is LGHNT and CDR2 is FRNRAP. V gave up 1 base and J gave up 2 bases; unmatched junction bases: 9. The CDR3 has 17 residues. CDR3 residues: CASGLGAGTDNTDTQYF. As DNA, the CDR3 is TGTGCTAGTGGTTTGGGAGCCGGGACAGATAACACAGATACGCAGTATTTT.

The CDR3 bases are TGTGCCAGCAGCCAGGGGACAGAGCAGCAAGAGACCCAGTACTTC. Residues: CASSQGTEQQETQYF. The genes are TRBV11-3 and TRBJ2-5; TRBD1 agrees at 7 bases. From germline, CDR1 is SGHNT and CDR2 YENEEA. J was trimmed by 2 bases and V by 5 bases; bases with no gene match: 8. The CDR3 runs to 15 residues.

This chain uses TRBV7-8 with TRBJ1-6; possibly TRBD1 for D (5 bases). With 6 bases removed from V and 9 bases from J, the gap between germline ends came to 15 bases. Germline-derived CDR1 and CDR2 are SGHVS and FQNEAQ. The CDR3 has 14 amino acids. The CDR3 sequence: CASSSQGMGSPLHF. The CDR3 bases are TGTGCCAGCAGTTCCCAGGGTATGGGTTCACCCCTCCACTTT.

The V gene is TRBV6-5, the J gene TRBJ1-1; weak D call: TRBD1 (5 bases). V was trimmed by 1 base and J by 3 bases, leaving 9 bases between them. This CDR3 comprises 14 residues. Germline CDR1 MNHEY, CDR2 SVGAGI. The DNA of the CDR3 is TGTGCCAGCAGTTACTGGGGGGGGGACACTGAAGCTTTCTTT. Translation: CASSYWGGDTEAFF.

CDR3 amino acids: CASSSRPIRGEKLFF. DNA for the CDR3: TGTGCCAGCAGCTCACGCCCAATTCGAGGGGAAAAACTGTTTTTT. The chain carries TRBV6-5 and TRBJ1-4; D gene ambiguous. Trimming took 6 bases from V and 8 from J, leaving 19 bases between them. CDR1 and CDR2 (germline): MNHEY, SVGAGI. CDR3 length: 15 residues.